The 22 T cell receptor beta chains below all came from one sample that was sequenced in a study of PD-1 and CTLA-4 blockade in melanoma. Some clones are missing from TCRdb's copy, which holds only in-frame ones; the method was immunoSEQ multiplex PCR. This table holds tens of thousands of clones, around 89% found once. Sequencing was performed on CD8+ T cells from peripheral blood, taken from a patient given anti-PD-1 treatment. These receptors came from a human donor with melanoma.

This chain connects TRBV7-8 to TRBJ2-3; D ambiguous. Germline loops: CDR1 SGHVS, CDR2 FQNEAQ. This CDR3 is built from 14 residues. The V and J ends lost 0 bases and 5 bases respectively, with 9 bases between them. CDR3 coding DNA: TGTGCCAGCAGCTTAGCCGATGTGGGAGATACGCAGTATTTT. Translating it yields CASSLADVGDTQYF. Complete variable domain (other parts from reference TRBV7-8 and TRBJ2-3): GAGVSQSPRYKVAKRGQDVALRCDPISGHVSLFWYQQALGQGPEFLTYFQNEAQLDKSGLPSDRFFAERPEGSVSTLKIQRTQQEDSAVYLCASSLADVGDTQYFGPGTRLTVL.

The rearrangement uses TRBV7-9 and TRBJ1-5; no firm D call. The germline V gene encodes CDR1 SEHNR and CDR2 FQNEAQ (reference sequence). The V end was cut by 1 base, the J end by 7 bases, with 8 bases between. The CDR3 totals 13 residues. CDR3 residues: CASSLEMGQPQHF. The DNA of the CDR3 is TGTGCCAGCAGCTTAGAGATGGGACAGCCCCAGCATTTT.

V and J are TRBV5-4 and TRBJ2-1; a weak D match, TRBD2 (5 bases). V was cut by 1 base and J by 0 bases, with 11 bases left in between. Looked up from germline, CDR1 is SGHNT and CDR2 is YYREEE (reference sequence). The CDR3 contains 16 residues. The CDR3 DNA reads TGTGCCAGCAGCTTGACTAGATCGGGCTCCTACAATGAGCAGTTCTTC. This sequence encodes CASSLTRSGSYNEQFF.

Within the sample, this clone is medium-sized. Other DNA sequences in this specimen translate into the identical CDR3. Here the CDR3 DNA reads TGTGCCAGCAGTTACGTTGGCGGGGAGCAGTTCTTC. Protein product: CASSYVGGEQFF. The chain is built from TRBV6-5 and TRBJ2-1; a weak D match, TRBD2 (5 bases). The CDR3 totals 12 residues. Looked up from germline, CDR1 is MNHEY and CDR2 is SVGAGI. Trimming left V 2 bases short and J 10 bases short, with 9 bases between.

This chain connects TRBV28 to TRBJ1-3; no definite D call. The V gene lost 5 bases and the J gene lost 0 bases, with 11 bases spanning the gap. CDR1 MDHEN and CDR2 SYDVKM come from the germline V gene. This CDR3 is built from 15 residues. The CDR3 sequence: CASSPSRISGNTIYF. Written as DNA, the CDR3 is TGTGCCAGCAGTCCTTCCCGAATCTCTGGAAACACCATATATTTT.

The chain couples TRBV28 to TRBJ1-6, with D hard to call. Germline CDR1 is MDHEN and CDR2 is SYDVKM. V gave up 1 base and J gave up 10 bases, with 14 bases separating them. The CDR3 extends over 15 amino acids. The CDR3 bases are TGTGCCAGCAGTTTATCCCTGATCGAGTTGTCACCCCTCCACTTT. Translating gives CASSLSLIELSPLHF.

The V call is TRBV6-6, the J call TRBJ2-2; 9 bases map to TRBD2. The CDR3 has 16 amino acids. V was clipped by 5 bases and J by 3 bases; unmatched bases: 7. Germline loops: CDR1 MNHNY, CDR2 SVGAGI (reference sequence). CDR3 DNA sequence: TGTGCCAGCAGTGGGACTAGCTGGGGGGACACCGGGGAGCTGTTTTTT. Protein sequence: CASSGTSWGDTGELFF.

This sequence joins TRBV25-1 and TRBJ2-7; 11 positions match TRBD1. CDR1 and CDR2 from the germline V gene are MGHDK and SYGVNS. With V trimmed by 6 bases and J by 4 bases, 5 bases remained unmatched. The CDR3 is made up of 14 amino acids. CDR3 residues: CASSAGQGAYEQYF. CDR3 bases: TGTGCCAGCAGCGCCGGACAGGGGGCTTACGAGCAGTACTTC.

The chain carries TRBV6-5 and TRBJ1-1, with D possibly matching TRBD1 (5 bases). V lost 0 bases to trimming and J lost 1 base, with 9 bases between them. The CDR3 has 15 amino acids. CDR1 and CDR2 (germline): MNHEY, SVGAGI. CDR3 bases: TGTGCCAGCAGTTACTCAGGGGTAGGGAACACTGAAGCTTTCTTT. This encodes CASSYSGVGNTEAFF.

The CDR3: CASSAPSSRGEQYF. The CDR3 nucleotides read TGTGCCAGCAGCGCCCCTTCCTCTAGGGGCGAGCAGTACTTC. V usage is TRBV9 and J usage is TRBJ2-7; tentatively, D is TRBD1 (5 bases). Germline V gives CDR1 SGDLS, CDR2 YYNGEE. V lost 3 bases, J lost 6 bases, and 16 bases lay in between. The CDR3 extends over 14 amino acids.

The chain employs TRBV9 and TRBJ2-2; TRBD2 aligns across 8 bases. V lost 3 bases and J lost 7; bases outside the gene matches: 8. CDR3 length: 15 amino acids. Germline lookup yields CDR1 SGDLS and CDR2 YYNGEE. For the CDR3, the DNA is TGTGCCAGCAGCGCCTACGGACTAGCCAGCGGGGAGCTGTTTTTT. Translating it yields CASSAYGLASGELFF. The full variable domain, rest sourced from reference TRBV9 and TRBJ2-2, is DSGVTQTPKHLITATGQRVTLRCSPRSGDLSVYWYQQSLDQGLQFLIQYYNGEERAKGNILERFSAQQFPDLHSELNLSSLELGDSALYFCASSAYGLASGELFFGEGSRLTVL.

The chain combines TRBV7-3 with TRBJ2-1, with 9 bases fitting TRBD2. The V gene end was trimmed by 2 bases and the J gene end by 7 bases; junction bases not matched to a gene: 9. The CDR3 runs to 16 residues. CDR1 is SGHTA, CDR2 FQGTGA, per germline. CDR3 in amino acids: CASSLLAGPKRNEQFF. In DNA form, the CDR3 reads TGTGCCAGCAGCTTACTAGCGGGGCCTAAGAGGAATGAGCAGTTCTTC.

V usage is TRBV30 and J usage is TRBJ1-1; 8 nucleotides match TRBD1. J lost 5 bases, V lost 4 bases, and 6 bases had no gene match. The length of the CDR3 is 13 residues. CDR1 is GTSNPN and CDR2 is SVGIG in the germline V gene (reference sequence). CDR3 loop: CAWTMTGVTEAFF. As DNA, the CDR3 is TGTGCCTGGACCATGACAGGGGTTACTGAAGCTTTCTTT.

The V call is TRBV28, the J call TRBJ2-7; D remains unclear. The CDR3 totals 15 residues. Trimming removed 6 bases at V and 7 bases at J, with 22 bases between. Germline CDR1 and CDR2: MDHEN and SYDVKM. Here the CDR3 reads CASRGHVAGESEQYF. The DNA of the CDR3 is TGTGCCAGCAGAGGGCATGTGGCAGGTGAATCAGAGCAGTACTTC.

The J gene is TRBJ2-2, the V gene TRBV19; perhaps D is TRBD1 or TRBD2 (6 bases each). The CDR3 runs to 16 residues. CDR1 is LNHDA and CDR2 is SQIVND in the germline V gene (reference sequence). V lost 7 bases to trimming and J lost 3 bases, with 18 bases between them. CDR3 sequence: CASTPWGAKDTGELFF. The DNA for the CDR3 is TGTGCCAGTACCCCTTGGGGGGCGAAGGACACCGGGGAGCTGTTTTTT.

This clone has a handful of counts. This chain connects TRBV5-1 to TRBJ1-1; 7 bases align to TRBD1. CDR3 length: 15 amino acids. J was trimmed by 1 base and V by 1 base; bases with no gene match: 4. Germline V gives CDR1 SGHRS, CDR2 YFSETQ. The chain's CDR3 is CASSLSGTENTEAFF. For the CDR3, the DNA is TGCGCCAGCAGCTTGTCCGGGACAGAGAACACTGAAGCTTTCTTT.

Written as DNA, the CDR3 is TGTGCCAGCAGTTTAAGAGGGGGGGGCACAGATACGCAGTATTTT. Translating gives CASSLRGGGTDTQYF. The chain has TRBV28 and TRBJ2-3; D perhaps matches TRBD2 (7 bases). From germline, CDR1 is MDHEN and CDR2 SYDVKM. The CDR3 has 15 amino acids. The ends were cut back, 2 bases at V and 1 base at J, with 10 bases in the middle.

The genes are TRBV27 and TRBJ2-3, with D unresolved. The V gene lost 0 bases and the J gene lost 3 bases, with 13 bases spanning the gap. The CDR3 has 16 amino acids. Looked up from germline, CDR1 is MNHEY and CDR2 is SMNVEV (reference sequence). The CDR3 protein is CASSLSAAKGTDTQYF. The CDR3 nucleotides read TGTGCCAGCAGTTTATCGGCAGCCAAGGGTACAGATACGCAGTATTTT.

V usage is TRBV19 and J usage is TRBJ2-1; perhaps TRBD2 as D (7 bases). Germline V gives CDR1 LNHDA, CDR2 SQIVND (reference sequence). The length of the CDR3 is 16 residues. Trimming took off 1 base at V and 3 bases at J, with 13 bases between the two ends. The CDR3 loop reads CASSIVGGGLYNEQFF. CDR3 sequence (DNA): TGTGCCAGTAGTATAGTTGGGGGGGGCCTCTACAATGAGCAGTTCTTC.

V is TRBV2 and J is TRBJ1-5, with no clear D. The CDR3 has 14 amino acids. Germline loops: CDR1 SNHLY, CDR2 FYNNEI. Trimming removed 0 bases at V and 3 bases at J, with 6 bases between. The CDR3 DNA sequence: TGTGCCAGCAGTGAAGCATACAACAATCAGCCCCAGCATTTT. Translated, it gives CASSEAYNNQPQHF.

The chain recombines TRBV29-1 with TRBJ2-2; the match to TRBD2 covers 10 bases. Trimming at V came to 4 bases and at J to 6 bases, leaving 2 bases not matched to a gene. CDR3 size: 13 residues. Per the germline V gene, CDR1 is SQVTM and CDR2 is ANQGSEA. The CDR3 nucleotides read TGCAGCGTTGCAAGCGGGGGGGCCGGGGAGCTGTTTTTT. Translating it yields CSVASGGAGELFF.

About this clone: The sample contains more than one DNA sequence encoding this CDR3. The V gene is TRBV9, the J gene TRBJ2-3, with D possibly being TRBD2 (6 bases). Germline V gene sequence: CDR1 SGDLS, CDR2 YYNGEE. The germline V and J ends were trimmed by 0 bases and 5 bases, with 7 bases remaining between them. This CDR3 comprises 13 residues. CDR3 nucleotide sequence: TGTGCCAGCAGCGTAGGGGGGGAAGATACGCAGTATTTT. Protein: CASSVGGEDTQYF.